What follows describes a single TCR beta chain. The data are from a study of blood T cell repertoires in COVID-19. At the level of the study: Spain, Italy and the United States supplied samples that represented acute and convalescent COVID-19.

Generated by immunoSEQ multiplex PCR, the TCRdb table keeps only in-frame clones and is missing some. The profile covers about 200,000 clones, with roughly 80% appearing a single time and about 9.4% taken by the ten largest. The sequenced sample was peripheral blood. The sequence derives from a woman at least 80 years old with acute or convalescent COVID-19.

The CDR3 loop is CASSPGLETETQYF. For the CDR3, the DNA is TGTGCCAGCAGCCCGGGACTAGAGACGGAGACCCAGTACTTC. V is TRBV7-3 and J is TRBJ2-5, with 8 bases lining up with TRBD2. Germline loops: CDR1 SGHTA, CDR2 FQGTGA. This CDR3 contains 14 residues. The J segment lost 5 bases and the V segment lost 5 bases, leaving 7 bases of the junction unmatched.